Listed here are 14 T cell receptor beta chains from one sample, sequenced in a study of T cell changes during pregnancy in multiple sclerosis (dated by TCRdb to the late 2010s). The method was the immunoSEQ multiplex PCR assay. The table was pulled from immuneACCESS by TCRdb, which kept in-frame rearrangements only. Such tables lose some clones; where checked, under half of the loss comes from unresolved V genes, and the rest has no known cause. This sample holds fewer than 50,000 clones; 90% to 95% were observed only once. 7% to 8.5% of the sample is held by the ten biggest clonotypes. Sample: CD8+ T cells from peripheral blood mononuclear cells, taken in the third trimester of pregnancy. The receptor set was obtained from a female donor with multiple sclerosis, enrolled in a pregnancy study.

The CDR3 DNA reads TGTGCCACCAGCCGAGTCGACAATTTTGGGGCCAACGTCCTGACTTTC. Protein sequence: CATSRVDNFGANVLTF. V gene TRBV15 combines with J gene TRBJ2-6; no definite D call. V lost 5 bases and J 3 bases, leaving 14 bases between the germline ends. This CDR3 is 16 amino acids long. Germline V gene data show CDR1 as LNHNV and CDR2 as YYDKDF (reference sequence).

This clone is judged medium-sized (0.01 to 0.1%). The CDR3: CASSQWTSGRAWSAYEQYF. The CDR3 DNA sequence: TGTGCCAGCAGTCAATGGACTAGCGGGAGGGCCTGGTCGGCCTACGAGCAGTACTTC. The chain combines TRBV13 with TRBJ2-7; 15 nucleotides align to TRBD2. V was pared by 6 bases and J by 2 bases, with 14 bases of the junction left unmatched. The CDR3 extends over 19 amino acids. Germline assignment: CDR1 PRHDT and CDR2 FYEKMQ (reference sequence).

The rearrangement joins TRBV7-9 to TRBJ1-2; 7 bases agree with TRBD1. The germline V gene encodes CDR1 SEHNR and CDR2 FQNEAQ (reference sequence). V dropped 7 bases and J dropped 5; count of bases not matched to a gene: 10. The CDR3 has 14 residues. The CDR3 spells CASTRDSGLYGYTF. The CDR3 nucleotides read TGTGCCAGCACCCGGGACAGCGGGCTTTATGGCTACACCTTC.

The chain couples TRBV2 to TRBJ2-7, with 7 positions matching TRBD1. V lost 10 bases, J lost 4 bases, and 10 bases stayed unmatched. This CDR3 is 13 amino acids long. Germline CDR1 reads SNHLY; CDR2 reads FYNNEI. The CDR3 DNA reads as TGTGCCACCCAACAGGGGAAAAGATACGAGCAGTACTTC. Translated, it gives CATQQGKRYEQYF.

The gene calls are TRBV9 and TRBJ2-3, with D perhaps TRBD2 (5 bases). The germline CDR1 and CDR2 sequences are SGDLS and YYNGEE. This CDR3 contains 15 residues. V shed 1 base and J shed 2 bases, with 11 bases lying between them. CDR3 sequence reads: CASSVIGRDTDTQYF. CDR3 DNA: TGTGCCAGCAGCGTAATAGGACGGGACACAGATACGCAGTATTTT.

The chain recombines TRBV6-5 with TRBJ1-3; D is uncertain. Germline CDR1 and CDR2: MNHEY and SVGAGI. CDR3 size: 12 residues. With 6 bases removed from V and 4 bases from J, the gap between germline ends came to 7 bases. The CDR3 DNA sequence: TGTGCCAGCAGGGGAGACGGAAACACCATATATTTT. Protein sequence: CASRGDGNTIYF.

The chain uses TRBV15 and TRBJ2-7; 9 nucleotides align to TRBD2. This CDR3 region has 15 residues. Per germline, CDR1 LNHNV and CDR2 YYDKDF (reference sequence). Trimming took 3 bases from V and 3 from J; bases not matched to a gene: 6. The DNA of the CDR3 is TGTGCCACCAGCAGGTCTAGCGGGATCGGCTACGAGCAGTACTTC. This translates into CATSRSSGIGYEQYF.

The rearrangement joins TRBV18 to TRBJ2-7, with TRBD1 matching over 8 bases. CDR3 length: 14 residues. CDR1 and CDR2 from the germline V gene are KGHSH and LQKENI. V trimming: 8 bases; J trimming: 1 base; junction bases outside the gene matches: 7. CDR3 coding DNA: TGTGCCAGCACTACAACAGGGGGTTCCTACGAGCAGTACTTC. As protein: CASTTTGGSYEQYF.

This chain uses TRBV7-9 with TRBJ2-2; D not resolved. Looked up from germline, CDR1 is SEHNR and CDR2 is FQNEAQ (reference sequence). Trimming removed 7 bases at V and 4 bases at J, with 7 bases between. The CDR3 contains 12 residues. The CDR3 reads CASTPGTGELFF. The CDR3 bases are TGTGCCAGCACCCCGGGCACCGGGGAGCTGTTTTTT.

The chain combines TRBV4-3 with TRBJ2-7; 9 bases fit TRBD2. V dropped 1 base and J dropped 3; count of bases not matched to a gene: 1. This CDR3 is built from 14 residues. Germline CDR1 and CDR2: LGHNA and YSLEER. CDR3 in DNA: TGCGCCAGCAGCCAAGGACTAGCGGTCTACGAGCAGTACTTC. Amino acid sequence: CASSQGLAVYEQYF.

The V and J genes are TRBV4-1 and TRBJ2-1; a possible D gene is TRBD2 (6 bases). The ends were cut back, 3 bases at V and 6 bases at J, with 12 bases in the middle. Germline V CDR1 and CDR2: MGHRA, YSYEKL. The CDR3 runs 14 residues. The CDR3 DNA sequence: TGCGCCAGCAGCCAGGAGGGGCGGGCCAATGAGCAGTTCTTC. It codes for CASSQEGRANEQFF.

V is TRBV13 and J is TRBJ2-1, with TRBD1 as a possible D gene (6 bases). The ends were cut back, 5 bases at V and 4 bases at J, with 15 bases in the middle. The CDR3 has 15 residues. The germline V gene has CDR1 PRHDT and CDR2 FYEKMQ (reference sequence). The CDR3 loop reads CASSPEGDRYNEQFF. The CDR3, as DNA: TGTGCCAGCAGCCCCGAGGGGGACCGATACAATGAGCAGTTCTTC.

As to this clone: One end of the junction fails to match germline, which may point to a read error. This rearrangement joins TRBV15 to TRBJ1-5, with 7 bases matching TRBD1. The CDR3 covers 15 residues. The germline V gene encodes CDR1 LNHNV and CDR2 YYDKDF (reference sequence). CDR3 sequence: CATSRYRGADQPQHF. CDR3 in DNA: TGTGCCACCAGCAGATACAGGGGAGCGGATCAACCCCAGCATTTT. Based on the CDR3 plus reference TRBV15 and TRBJ1-5, the full variable domain is DAMVIQNPRYQVTQFGKPVTLSCSQTLNHNVMYWYQQKSSQAPKLLFHYYDKDFNNEADTPDNFQSRRPNTSFCFLDIRSPGLGDTAMYLCATSRYRGADQPQHFGDGTRLSIL.

V usage is TRBV27 and J usage is TRBJ1-2; no reliable D call. This CDR3 is 13 amino acids long. Germline lookup yields CDR1 MNHEY and CDR2 SMNVEV (reference sequence). Between the trimmed V and J ends, which lost 0 bases and 8 bases, there was a span of 10 bases. CDR3 residues: CASSLSDLAGYTF. The CDR3 DNA follows: TGTGCCAGCAGTTTATCTGACCTAGCAGGCTACACCTTC.